This paragraph reports one T cell receptor beta chain. The CDR3 length is 14 residues. Trimming left V 3 bases short and J 1 base short, with 9 bases between. Germline CDR1 is SEHNR and CDR2 is FQNEAQ (reference sequence). TCRdb keeps only in-frame clones here, not all; method: immunoSEQ multiplex PCR. The table shows tens of thousands of clones, with around 84% occurring only once. The time point was: after dendritic cell vaccination, including at tumor progression/relapse. The data belong to a study of glioma-infiltrating T cells after dendritic cell vaccination. The sequenced sample was blood, obtained after dendritic cell vaccination. The sequence was collected from a human donor with glioblastoma. The chain recombines TRBV7-9 with TRBJ2-5; D ambiguous. CDR3 amino acids: CASSLSGSQETQYF. The CDR3 coding sequence is TGTGCCAGCAGCTTGTCCGGGTCCCAAGAGACCCAGTACTTC. Together with reference TRBV7-9 and TRBJ2-5, the CDR3 gives the full variable domain: DTGVSQNPRHKITKRGQNVTFRCDPISEHNRLYWYRQTLGQGPEFLTYFQNEAQLEKSRLLSDRFSAERPKGSFSTLEIQRTEQGDSAMYLCASSLSGSQETQYFGPGTRLLVL.